The rows below give T cell receptor beta chains drawn from one sample of a study of siplizumab effects on memory and regulatory T cells. Generated by immunoSEQ multiplex PCR, the TCRdb table keeps only in-frame clones and is missing some. This table has about 120,000 clones, about 93% appearing once. Sequenced: non-Treg CD4+ T cells sorted from blood. The receptors were sampled from a human donor in good health. CDR3s include the opening cysteine and the closing phenylalanine or tryptophan. The D gene is left open where the match is weak. Clone size is not always given. Where it is, it says once, few, many or a class for expanded clones.

v_call: TRBV19
d_call: -
j_call: TRBJ1-2
clone_size: -
cdr3_nt: TGTGCCAGTAGGAGGTTATCAGCGCGGGGCTACACCTTC
cdr3_aa: CASRRLSARGYTF

v_call: TRBV19
d_call: -
j_call: TRBJ1-3
clone_size: -
cdr3_nt: TGTGCCAGTAAATCCCTGGGATCCTCTGGAAACACCATATATTTT
cdr3_aa: CASKSLGSSGNTIYF

v_call: TRBV30
d_call: -
j_call: TRBJ2-3
clone_size: -
cdr3_nt: TGTGCCGGTTGGTGGAGAAGCACAGATACGCAGTATTTT
cdr3_aa: CAGWWRSTDTQYF

v_call: TRBV18
d_call: -
j_call: TRBJ1-5
clone_size: -
cdr3_nt: TGTGCCAGCTCACTCGACGCGGTTAGCAATCAGCCCCAGCATTTT
cdr3_aa: CASSLDAVSNQPQHF

v_call: TRBV19
d_call: TRBD1
j_call: TRBJ1-6
clone_size: -
cdr3_nt: TGTGCCAGCCGACAGGGACTTTATAATTCACCCCTCCACTTT
cdr3_aa: CASRQGLYNSPLHF

v_call: TRBV18
d_call: TRBD2
j_call: TRBJ2-7
clone_size: -
cdr3_nt: TGTGCCAGCTCACCACCCGGCGGGGGGGCGGCGAGCTCCTACGAGCAGTACTTC
cdr3_aa: CASSPPGGGAASSYEQYF

v_call: TRBV6-5
d_call: TRBD1
j_call: TRBJ1-2
clone_size: once
cdr3_nt: TGTGCCAGCAGTTACAGGACAGGGGTTTATGGCTACACCTTC
cdr3_aa: CASSYRTGVYGYTF

v_call: TRBV27
d_call: -
j_call: TRBJ1-2
clone_size: -
cdr3_nt: TGTGCCAGCAGTGGTAACTATGGCTACACCTTC
cdr3_aa: CASSGNYGYTF

v_call: TRBV2
d_call: -
j_call: TRBJ1-1
clone_size: -
cdr3_nt: TGTGCCAGCAGTGAGAACGGTTCGGGGAACACTGAAGCTTTCTTT
cdr3_aa: CASSENGSGNTEAFF

v_call: TRBV18
d_call: -
j_call: TRBJ1-6
clone_size: -
cdr3_nt: TGTGCCAGCTCACCCTCTTCGAATTCACCCCTCCACTTT
cdr3_aa: CASSPSSNSPLHF

v_call: TRBV6-5
d_call: TRBD1
j_call: TRBJ1-1
clone_size: -
cdr3_nt: TGTGCCAGCAGGACAGGGGGCTCGGACACTGAAGCTTTCTTT
cdr3_aa: CASRTGGSDTEAFF

v_call: TRBV6-4
d_call: -
j_call: TRBJ1-5
clone_size: -
cdr3_nt: TGTGCCAGCAAAAGGGTGTGGAATCAGCCCCAGCATTTT
cdr3_aa: CASKRVWNQPQHF

v_call: TRBV19
d_call: TRBD1
j_call: TRBJ1-4
clone_size: -
cdr3_nt: TGTGCCAGTAGTATGCCTCGCGGGACAGGGGGAGAAAAACTGTTTTTT
cdr3_aa: CASSMPRGTGGEKLFF

v_call: TRBV6-4
d_call: TRBD2
j_call: TRBJ2-2
clone_size: -
cdr3_nt: TGTGCCAGCAGTGGGGGGGTCAGCGGGAGCACCGGGGAGCTGTTTTTT
cdr3_aa: CASSGGVSGSTGELFF

v_call: TRBV7-2
d_call: -
j_call: TRBJ2-7
clone_size: -
cdr3_nt: TGTGCCAGCAGCCTGACAGGCCTAGGGCAGTACTTC
cdr3_aa: CASSLTGLGQYF

v_call: TRBV7-9
d_call: -
j_call: TRBJ2-7
clone_size: -
cdr3_nt: TGTGCCAGCAGCTTAGTGTCCTACGAGCAGTACTTC
cdr3_aa: CASSLVSYEQYF

v_call: TRBV2
d_call: -
j_call: TRBJ2-5
clone_size: -
cdr3_nt: TGTGCCAGCAGTGAGGGTAGGCAAGAGACCCAGTACTTC
cdr3_aa: CASSEGRQETQYF

v_call: TRBV6-6
d_call: -
j_call: TRBJ1-2
clone_size: -
cdr3_nt: TGTGCCAGCAGTTACAATCCAGGGTCCAACTATGGCTACACCTTC
cdr3_aa: CASSYNPGSNYGYTF

v_call: TRBV10-3
d_call: -
j_call: TRBJ1-3
clone_size: -
cdr3_nt: TGTGCCATCACCGGACGGGACTCTGGAAACACCATATATTTT
cdr3_aa: CAITGRDSGNTIYF

v_call: TRBV5-8
d_call: -
j_call: TRBJ1-5
clone_size: -
cdr3_nt: TGTGCCAGCAGCTTGGGGGGGGGACTGGGCAATCAGCCCCAGCATTTT
cdr3_aa: CASSLGGGLGNQPQHF

v_call: TRBV7-6
d_call: -
j_call: TRBJ2-3
clone_size: -
cdr3_nt: TGTGCCAGCAGCTTAAGGGGGGGCAGCACAGATACGCAGTATTTT
cdr3_aa: CASSLRGGSTDTQYF

v_call: TRBV28
d_call: -
j_call: TRBJ1-1
clone_size: once
cdr3_nt: TGTGCCAGCCAGGAAGGGGGGCCCAACACTGAAGCTTTCTTT
cdr3_aa: CASQEGGPNTEAFF

v_call: TRBV14
d_call: -
j_call: TRBJ2-1
clone_size: -
cdr3_nt: TGTGCCAGCAGCCAAGATTTTGGACAGTACTACAATGAGCAGTTCTTC
cdr3_aa: CASSQDFGQYYNEQFF

v_call: TRBV7-2
d_call: TRBD1
j_call: TRBJ2-1
clone_size: -
cdr3_nt: TGTGCCAGCAGCTTCCGGGACAGGGCACGGGAGCAGTTCTTC
cdr3_aa: CASSFRDRAREQFF

v_call: TRBV30
d_call: TRBD1
j_call: TRBJ2-7
clone_size: -
cdr3_nt: TGTGCCTGGAGGGGTGACAGGGGGCCCTACGAGCAGTACTTC
cdr3_aa: CAWRGDRGPYEQYF

v_call: TRBV9
d_call: TRBD1
j_call: TRBJ1-2
clone_size: -
cdr3_nt: TGTGCCAGCACCCGTCGTTCGACAGGGGGCTATGGCTACACCTTC
cdr3_aa: CASTRRSTGGYGYTF

v_call: TRBV6-1
d_call: TRBD1
j_call: TRBJ1-4
clone_size: -
cdr3_nt: TGTGCCAGCAGTGACGGACAGGGTCTTAATGAAAAACTGTTTTTT
cdr3_aa: CASSDGQGLNEKLFF

v_call: TRBV5-8
d_call: -
j_call: TRBJ1-5
clone_size: -
cdr3_nt: TGTGCCAGCAGCTTAGGGGCAAACAATCAGCCCCAGCATTTT
cdr3_aa: CASSLGANNQPQHF

v_call: TRBV7-2
d_call: TRBD2
j_call: TRBJ2-5
clone_size: -
cdr3_nt: TGTGCCAGCAGCTCGGGACTAGCGGGGGCCCAAGAGACCCAGTACTTC
cdr3_aa: CASSSGLAGAQETQYF

v_call: TRBV11-3
d_call: -
j_call: TRBJ2-3
clone_size: -
cdr3_nt: TGTGCCAGCAGCTTAAGGGAACTAGATACGCAGTATTTT
cdr3_aa: CASSLRELDTQYF

v_call: TRBV4-1
d_call: TRBD2
j_call: TRBJ2-1
clone_size: -
cdr3_nt: TGCGCCAGCAGCCAAGGGAGCGGGGGGGCGCAGTTCTTC
cdr3_aa: CASSQGSGGAQFF

v_call: TRBV7-3
d_call: -
j_call: TRBJ2-1
clone_size: -
cdr3_nt: TGTGCCAGCAGCTTTACCCCCCCCGGGCTAGTCGATGAGCAGTTCTTC
cdr3_aa: CASSFTPPGLVDEQFF

v_call: TRBV5-6
d_call: -
j_call: TRBJ1-6
clone_size: -
cdr3_nt: TGTGCCAGCAGCGAAGGGAGCTATAATTCACCCCTCCACTTT
cdr3_aa: CASSEGSYNSPLHF

v_call: TRBV4-1
d_call: -
j_call: TRBJ2-2
clone_size: -
cdr3_nt: TGCGCCAGCAGCGACCCAACCGTTGGGCTGTTTTTT
cdr3_aa: CASSDPTVGLFF

v_call: TRBV27
d_call: -
j_call: TRBJ2-7
clone_size: -
cdr3_nt: TGTGCCAGCGGCCGGGACGGTCCCTACGAGCAGTACTTC
cdr3_aa: CASGRDGPYEQYF

v_call: TRBV27
d_call: -
j_call: TRBJ1-5
clone_size: once
cdr3_nt: TGTGCCAGCAGCCCCGTTCCCGGAGATAGCAATCAGCCCCAGCATTTT
cdr3_aa: CASSPVPGDSNQPQHF

v_call: TRBV6-5
d_call: -
j_call: TRBJ1-1
clone_size: -
cdr3_nt: TGTGCCAGCAGTTCTCGGACGGGGAACACTGAAGCTTTCTTT
cdr3_aa: CASSSRTGNTEAFF

v_call: TRBV2
d_call: -
j_call: TRBJ2-6
clone_size: -
cdr3_nt: TGTGCCAGCAGTGGAACAGGGTTCAATGCTGGGGCCAACGTCCTGACTTTC
cdr3_aa: CASSGTGFNAGANVLTF

v_call: TRBV5-1
d_call: -
j_call: TRBJ1-2
clone_size: -
cdr3_nt: TGCGCCAGCAGCTTGTCAGAGGGCTATACTGGCTACACCTTC
cdr3_aa: CASSLSEGYTGYTF

v_call: TRBV2
d_call: -
j_call: TRBJ2-3
clone_size: -
cdr3_nt: TGTGCCAGCAGTAAGGGGGCAGATACGCAGTATTTT
cdr3_aa: CASSKGADTQYF

v_call: TRBV27
d_call: -
j_call: TRBJ1-6
clone_size: -
cdr3_nt: TGTGCCAGCACCTCGTTGGCCTCCTATAATTCACCCCTCCACTTT
cdr3_aa: CASTSLASYNSPLHF

v_call: TRBV7-3
d_call: -
j_call: TRBJ1-2
clone_size: -
cdr3_nt: TGTGCCAGCAGCTTAACTGGCAGGGGCCGAGCTAACTATGGCTACACCTTC
cdr3_aa: CASSLTGRGRANYGYTF

v_call: TRBV28
d_call: TRBD1
j_call: TRBJ1-2
clone_size: -
cdr3_nt: TGTGCCAGCAGTTTATGGGGGACAGGGGACGGCTACACCTTC
cdr3_aa: CASSLWGTGDGYTF

v_call: TRBV7-2
d_call: -
j_call: TRBJ1-5
clone_size: -
cdr3_nt: TGTGCCAGCAGCTTAACGACTAGCAATCAGCCCCAGCATTTT
cdr3_aa: CASSLTTSNQPQHF

v_call: TRBV6-5
d_call: -
j_call: TRBJ2-1
clone_size: -
cdr3_nt: TGTGCCAGCAGTTGGACCCGACAGTTCTACAATGAGCAGTTCTTC
cdr3_aa: CASSWTRQFYNEQFF

v_call: TRBV6-5
d_call: TRBD1
j_call: TRBJ1-1
clone_size: -
cdr3_nt: TGTGCCAGCAGTCAGGGGGGAACTGAAGCTTTCTTT
cdr3_aa: CASSQGGTEAFF

v_call: TRBV6-1
d_call: TRBD1
j_call: TRBJ2-5
clone_size: -
cdr3_nt: TGTGCCAGCAGTGGGGGACAGGGAGAGACCCAGTACTTC
cdr3_aa: CASSGGQGETQYF

v_call: TRBV30
d_call: -
j_call: TRBJ1-1
clone_size: -
cdr3_nt: TGTGCCTGGAGTAATTGGCGAAAGGCCATGAACACTGAAGCTTTCTTT
cdr3_aa: CAWSNWRKAMNTEAFF

v_call: TRBV20-1
d_call: -
j_call: TRBJ2-7
clone_size: -
cdr3_nt: TGCAGTGCTTGGGACTACGAGCAGTACTTC
cdr3_aa: CSAWDYEQYF

v_call: TRBV28
d_call: -
j_call: TRBJ1-6
clone_size: -
cdr3_nt: TGTGCCAGCAGTTTACTGCTAGCGAATTCACCCCTCCACTTT
cdr3_aa: CASSLLLANSPLHF

v_call: TRBV13
d_call: -
j_call: TRBJ2-7
clone_size: -
cdr3_nt: TGTGCCAGCAGCCGACAGGCTGTGGTGTACGAGCAGTACTTC
cdr3_aa: CASSRQAVVYEQYF